The rows below give T cell receptor beta chains drawn from one sample of a study of blood T cells in healthy people across ages. TCRdb redid the calling of the 5' RACE reads with MiXCR, one entry per CDR3 protein. The data contain roughly 1,500,000 distinct CDR3 sequences, 42% of them singletons. Input material: blood. The receptors were gathered from a woman aged 18-30 years in good health. The CDR3 runs from the conserved cysteine through the conserved F or W. D genes are given only for firm matches. Size values are once, few and many counts, or a class for expanded clones, and some rows have none.

clone size,D gene,J gene,V gene,CDR3 protein,CDR3 DNA
NA,TRBD2,TRBJ2-7,TRBV5-1,CASSTRGGAYEQYF,TGCGCCAGCAGCACCCGCGGGGGGGCCTACGAGCAGTACTTC
few,NA,TRBJ1-5,TRBV12-3/TRBV12-4,CASSWLYGGGQPQHF,TGTGCCAGCAGTTGGCTTTACGGGGGCGGGCAGCCCCAGCATTTT
NA,NA,TRBJ1-5,TRBV7-9,CASSFEDSNQPQHF,TGTGCCAGCAGCTTCGAGGATAGCAATCAACCCCAGCATTTT
once,TRBD2,TRBJ2-7,TRBV30,CARGTSAYEQYF,TGTGCCAGAGGGACTAGCGCCTACGAGCAGTACTTC
few,NA,TRBJ1-1,TRBV4-1,CASSRIGPLNTEAFF,TGCGCCAGCAGCCGGATAGGGCCACTCAACACTGAAGCTTTCTTT
NA,NA,TRBJ2-4,TRBV2,CASKISDNIQYF,TGTGCCAGCAAGATAAGCGACAACATTCAGTACTTC
NA,NA,TRBJ2-7,TRBV5-4,CASSYDFSYEQYF,TGTGCCAGCAGCTACGACTTTTCCTACGAGCAGTACTTC
NA,NA,TRBJ1-2,TRBV12-3/TRBV12-4,CASKAGTFYGHTF,TGTGCCAGCAAAGCCGGGACTTTCTATGGCCACACCTTC
NA,NA,TRBJ1-1,TRBV20-1,CSARSGDGTEAFF,TGCAGTGCTAGATCAGGGGACGGGACTGAAGCTTTCTTT
NA,NA,TRBJ1-6,TRBV20-1,CSARSVGQGYNSPLHF,TGCAGTGCTAGAAGCGTGGGGCAGGGATATAATTCACCCCTCCACTTT
few,NA,TRBJ2-3,TRBV28,CASSHRGAGSTDTQYF,TGTGCCAGCAGTCACCGGGGGGCAGGGAGCACAGATACGCAGTATTTT
few,TRBD1,TRBJ2-2,TRBV28,CASRPTGAGTGELFF,TGTGCCAGCAGACCTACAGGGGCGGGCACCGGGGAGCTGTTTTTT
NA,NA,TRBJ1-1,TRBV29-1,CSLKEVLNTEVFF,TGCAGCCTCAAAGAGGTCTTGAACACTGAAGTTTTCTTT
NA,NA,TRBJ1-2,TRBV5-6,CASSLVRQHYGYTF,TGTGCCAGCAGCTTGGTGCGGCAGCACTATGGCTACACCTTC
NA,NA,TRBJ2-7,TRBV20-1,CSQTGSSYEQYF,TGCAGTCAAACAGGGAGCTCCTACGAGCAGTACTTC
NA,TRBD1,TRBJ1-1,TRBV7-8,CASSLEGQGVGIEAFF,TGTGCCAGCAGCTTAGAGGGACAGGGGGTCGGTATTGAAGCTTTCTTT
NA,NA,TRBJ2-3,TRBV29-1,CSVRRWGGSVTDTQYF,TGCAGCGTCCGAAGATGGGGTGGCAGTGTCACAGATACGCAGTATTTT
NA,NA,TRBJ1-1,TRBV20-1,CSARALDSRVGTEAFF,TGCAGTGCTAGAGCCTTGGACAGCCGAGTGGGCACTGAAGCTTTCTTT
NA,NA,TRBJ2-3,TRBV9,CASSVGQGYNTDTQYF,TGTGCCAGCAGCGTAGGCCAGGGGTATAACACAGATACGCAGTATTTT
many,TRBD1,TRBJ2-7,TRBV20-1,CSAGQGASYEQYF,TGCAGTGCCGGACAGGGTGCATCCTACGAGCAGTACTTC
few,NA,TRBJ2-7,TRBV6-6,CASSPQTYNEQYF,TGTGCCAGCAGTCCTCAAACGTACAATGAGCAGTACTTC
few,NA,TRBJ2-2,TRBV3-1,CASSQGQAPNTGELFF,TGTGCCAGCAGCCAAGGACAGGCCCCCAACACCGGGGAGCTGTTTTTT
NA,NA,TRBJ1-6,TRBV19,CASSIGAGPMDSPLHF,TGTGCCAGTAGTATAGGGGCAGGGCCCATGGATTCACCCCTCCACTTT
NA,NA,TRBJ1-3,TRBV6-1,CASTGVLSGNTIYF,TGTGCCAGCACGGGGGTCCTCTCTGGAAACACCATATATTTT
few,NA,TRBJ1-4,TRBV20-1,CSARDRWVNEKLFF,TGCAGTGCTAGAGATCGATGGGTCAATGAAAAACTGTTTTTT
NA,TRBD2,TRBJ2-4,TRBV14,CASSQTGGPKNIQYF,TGTGCCAGCAGCCAAACGGGAGGGCCCAAAAACATTCAGTACTTC
NA,NA,TRBJ2-1,TRBV6-1,CASSPGRVSSYNEQFF,TGTGCCAGCAGCCCGGGGCGTGTGAGCTCCTACAATGAGCAGTTCTTC
NA,NA,TRBJ2-1,TRBV14,CASSQEGKMDNEQFF,TGTGCCAGCAGCCAAGAGGGGAAAATGGACAATGAGCAGTTCTTC
once,NA,TRBJ1-4,TRBV2,CASREVVGNEKLFF,TGTGCCAGCAGGGAAGTGGTGGGTAATGAAAAACTGTTTTTT
NA,TRBD1,TRBJ1-1,TRBV5-6,CASSRDRGLLGTEAFF,TGTGCCAGCAGCCGGGACAGGGGACTCTTAGGCACTGAAGCTTTCTTT
NA,NA,TRBJ2-3,TRBV5-1,CASSLTPGGGVVDTQYF,TGCGCCAGCAGCTTGACGCCCGGAGGGGGAGTTGTAGATACGCAGTATTTT
NA,TRBD1,TRBJ2-7,TRBV10-3,CAIRSTGDKVYEQYF,TGTGCCATCAGATCTACAGGGGATAAGGTCTACGAGCAGTACTTC
few,NA,TRBJ1-4,TRBV15,CATSPAGGYEKLFF,TGTGCCACCAGCCCCGCGGGAGGGTATGAAAAACTGTTTTTT
NA,NA,TRBJ1-1,TRBV10-3,CAISGDPRSNTEAFF,TGTGCCATCAGTGGGGACCCACGGTCGAACACTGAAGCTTTCTTT
NA,TRBD2,TRBJ2-1,TRBV7-9,CASSLIPGLANNEQFF,TGTGCCAGCAGTCTTATACCGGGACTAGCGAATAATGAGCAGTTCTTC
few,TRBD1,TRBJ1-2,TRBV20-1,CSAPGTGGTYGYTF,TGCAGTGCCCCCGGGACAGGGGGCACCTATGGCTACACCTTC